What follows are 22 T cell receptor beta chains derived from one specimen sequenced in a study of blood T cells in healthy people across ages. A second 7 to 11 cycle PCR used barcoded and J-beta primers. MiXCR, applied by TCRdb to the 5' RACE reads, yields one record per CDR3 protein. Of over a million distinct CDR3 sequences detected, approximately 26% appear once; the ten largest clones hold approximately 0.75%. The sample was also linked to a second study, of T cells of mothers and their children.

The sample comprised blood. Receptors were obtained from a girl aged 2 to 9 in good health.

This clonotype has just a few counts. The rearrangement uses TRBV7-3 and TRBJ2-1, with 8 positions matching TRBD2. Germline V CDR1 and CDR2: SGHTA, FQGTGA. The CDR3 runs to 17 residues. Trimming cost V 4 bases and J 6 bases; bases outside gene matches: 14. The CDR3 sequence is CASSSPPMGLVGNEQFF. CDR3 sequence (DNA): TGTGCCAGCAGCTCACCTCCCATGGGACTAGTAGGCAATGAGCAGTTCTTC.

CDR3: CATSDSRLGRDSGNTIYF. For the CDR3, the DNA is TGTGCCACCAGCGACTCAAGATTGGGCCGAGACTCTGGAAACACCATATATTTT. V gene TRBV24-1 combines with J gene TRBJ1-3; D not resolved. The CDR3 is made up of 18 amino acids. The V end was cut by 7 bases, the J end by 0 bases, with 21 bases between. Germline loops: CDR1 KGHDR, CDR2 SFDVKD.

This clonotype was observed a single time. The CDR3 sequence is CASSLSGSADTGELFF. The CDR3, as DNA: TGTGCCAGCAGTTTGAGTGGTAGCGCGGACACCGGGGAGCTGTTTTTT. The rearrangement joins TRBV12-3 or TRBV12-4 to TRBJ2-2; D perhaps matches TRBD2 (5 bases). The CDR3 sequence is 16 residues long. V was pared by 3 bases and J by 3 bases, with 14 bases between.

V gene TRBV7-9 combines with J gene TRBJ2-5; TRBD2 might be the D (5 bases). The length of the CDR3 is 14 residues. Deletions cut 2 bases from V and 5 bases from J, with 12 bases between. Germline CDR1 reads SEHNR; CDR2 reads FQNEAQ (reference sequence). The CDR3 is CASSLSGGSETQYF. The CDR3 DNA is TGTGCCAGCAGCTTATCCGGAGGTTCGGAGACCCAGTACTTC.

The CDR3 nucleotides read TGTGCCAGCAGCGATATAGGTTCACCCCTCCACTTT. It specifies CASSDIGSPLHF. The chain uses TRBV7-2 and TRBJ1-6; D gene uncertain. The germline CDR1 and CDR2 sequences are SGHTA and FQGNSA. This CDR3 region has 12 residues. V was shortened by 5 bases and J by 9 bases, with 8 bases between the two germline ends. Looking up the rest from reference TRBV7-2 and TRBJ1-6 gives the full variable domain: GAGVSQSPSNKVTEKGKDVELRCDPISGHTALYWYRQSLGQGLEFLIYFQGNSAPDKSGLPSDRFSAERTGGSVSTLTIQRTQQEDSAVYLCASSDIGSPLHFGNGTRLTVT.

This clonotype was observed a handful of times. The chain employs TRBV27 and TRBJ2-5, with TRBD1 matching 8 bases. Near its end, the DNA agrees better with TRBJ2-7, so the J call may be wrong. This CDR3 has 17 residues. Germline V gene sequence: CDR1 MNHEY, CDR2 SMNVEV (reference sequence). The DNA of the CDR3 is TGTGCCAGCAGACCTTCAACTCCACACAGGGGGGTATACGAGCAGTACTTC. This translates into CASRPSTPHRGVYEQYF.

The chain recombines TRBV4-3 with TRBJ2-2; 9 nucleotides align to TRBD2. Trimming at V came to 0 bases and at J to 4 bases, leaving 9 bases not matched to a gene. The CDR3 totals 18 residues. Looked up from germline, CDR1 is LGHNA and CDR2 is YSLEER. CDR3 coding DNA: TGCGCCAGCAGCCAAGATGTGGTCGGGCGGGGGGGCACCGGGGAGCTGTTTTTT. Translating it yields CASSQDVVGRGGTGELFF.

V gene TRBV20-1 combines with J gene TRBJ2-1; 11 nucleotides match TRBD2. CDR3 size: 16 residues. Germline values: CDR1 DFQATT, CDR2 SNEGSKA (reference sequence). V lost 4 bases to trimming and J lost 5 bases; unmatched junction nucleotides: 10. The CDR3: CSATPGTSGDHNEQFF. As DNA, the CDR3 is TGCAGTGCTACCCCGGGGACTAGCGGAGATCACAATGAGCAGTTCTTC.

V gene TRBV20-1 combines with J gene TRBJ2-7; D is perhaps TRBD1 (5 bases). This CDR3 contains 16 residues. Between the trimmed V and J ends, which lost 0 bases and 3 bases, there was a span of 18 bases. Germline CDR1 DFQATT, CDR2 SNEGSKA (reference sequence). CDR3 sequence reads: CSARDGAAAHVYEQYF. CDR3 DNA sequence: TGCAGTGCTAGAGATGGGGCTGCGGCCCACGTCTACGAGCAGTACTTC.

This clonotype has just a few counts. The gene calls are TRBV4-3 and TRBJ2-3, with 9 bases fitting TRBD2. The junction had 2 bases not matched to a gene; V was cut back by 3 bases and J by 1 base. Germline V gene lookup returns CDR1 LGHNA and CDR2 YSLEER. The CDR3 covers 15 residues. The CDR3 bases are TGCGCCAGCAGCCAGGTAGCGGGGGGCACAGATACGCAGTATTTT. Its translation: CASSQVAGGTDTQYF.

A few counts support this clonotype. This chain uses TRBV28 with TRBJ2-6; D gene ambiguous. The CDR3 spans 17 residues. Deletions cut 3 bases from V and 0 bases from J, with 12 bases between. Germline V gene sequence: CDR1 MDHEN, CDR2 SYDVKM. CDR3 protein: CASSFATVYSGANVLTF. The CDR3 DNA is TGTGCCAGCAGTTTCGCTACTGTGTACTCTGGGGCCAACGTCCTGACTTTC.

This clonotype was recorded a few times. CDR3 region: CASSSGLAGGKNIQYF. DNA for the CDR3: TGTGCCAGCAGTTCCGGACTAGCGGGGGGCAAAAACATTCAGTACTTC. The chain joins TRBV12-3 or TRBV12-4 to TRBJ2-4; TRBD2 agrees at 14 bases. V trimming: 4 bases; J trimming: 3 bases; junction bases outside the gene matches: 2. The CDR3 spans 16 residues.

This clonotype was seen a few times. J is TRBJ2-1 and V is TRBV24-1; no clear D. Germline loops: CDR1 KGHDR, CDR2 SFDVKD. The CDR3 contains 12 residues. Trimming cost V 1 base and J 10 bases, with 7 bases left between them. DNA for the CDR3: TGTGCCACCAGTGATTTTGAGAGGGAGCAGTTCTTC. Residues: CATSDFEREQFF.

This chain links TRBV7-2 with TRBJ2-1, with D perhaps TRBD2 (5 bases). The V gene's germline CDR1 is SGHTA and CDR2 FQGNSA. The CDR3 spans 14 residues. Trimming pared 3 bases from V and 4 bases from J, leaving 10 bases between. Here the CDR3 DNA reads TGTGCCAGCAGCTTCGGACTGGCTTACAATGAGCAGTTCTTC. This gives the protein CASSFGLAYNEQFF.

CDR3 coding DNA: TGTGCCAGCAGTTTTTCGGCTTCGGGGGGACAAGAGACCCAGTACTTC. Translated, it gives CASSFSASGGQETQYF. This rearrangement joins TRBV12-3 or TRBV12-4 to TRBJ2-5; 7 positions agree with TRBD2. This CDR3 is built from 16 residues. Losses at the gene ends were 3 bases for V and 2 bases for J; bases not matched to a gene: 9.

In its sample, this clonotype was seen once. The gene calls are TRBV6-1 and TRBJ2-3; TRBD2 aligns across 9 bases. Trimming took 1 base from V and 5 from J; bases not matched to a gene: 7. This CDR3 has 16 amino acids. Germline V gene sequence: CDR1 MNHNS, CDR2 SASEGT. The DNA of the CDR3 is TGTGCCAGCAGTGAAGTCGGCGGGAGGGCCTTAGATACGCAGTATTTT. This codes for CASSEVGGRALDTQYF.

A few counts support this clonotype. The V gene is TRBV11-2, the J gene TRBJ1-4, with D uncertain. The CDR3 extends over 17 amino acids. Trimming removed 1 base at V and 6 bases at J, with 18 bases between. CDR1 SGHAT and CDR2 FQNNGV come from the germline V gene. CDR3 sequence reads: CASSLVQSRKSDEKLFF. In nucleotides, the CDR3 is TGTGCCAGCAGCTTAGTTCAGAGTCGGAAATCTGATGAAAAACTGTTTTTT.

The rearrangement links TRBV4-2 to TRBJ2-1, with a tentative D call TRBD2 (5 bases). Trimming stripped 8 bases from V and 6 bases from J, with 14 bases between. CDR3 size: 13 residues. The germline V gene encodes CDR1 LGHNA and CDR2 YNFKEQ. CDR3 in DNA: TGTGCCAGCTCGGAGACTATAGGCAATGAGCAGTTCTTC. Translation: CASSETIGNEQFF.

This clonotype was seen a few times. The chain combines TRBV12-3 or TRBV12-4 with TRBJ2-3; D gene unclear. This CDR3 spans 15 amino acids. The germline V and J ends were trimmed by 3 bases and 2 bases, with 12 bases remaining between them. The CDR3 here is CASSFATRYTDTQYF. CDR3 coding DNA: TGTGCCAGCAGTTTCGCTACGAGGTACACAGATACGCAGTATTTT.

This clonotype was seen once. Sequence at one end of the junction differs from germline and may be a read error. The genes are TRBV7-9 and TRBJ2-4, with D perhaps matching TRBD2 (6 bases). This CDR3 is built from 15 residues. Germline CDR1 SEHNR, CDR2 FQNEAQ (reference sequence). The CDR3 spells CASSSKGEVKDIQYF. The CDR3 DNA reads as TGTGCCAGCAGCTCCAAAGGGGAGGTCAAAGACATTCAGTACTTC.

This clonotype has a handful of counts. This chain joins TRBV19 and TRBJ2-6, with no clear D. V lost 7 bases and J lost 0, with 7 bases in between. CDR1 and CDR2 (germline): LNHDA, SQIVND (reference sequence). This CDR3 comprises 14 residues. The CDR3 region is CASTQYSGANVLTF. DNA for the CDR3: TGTGCCAGTACGCAGTACTCTGGGGCCAACGTCCTGACTTTC.

The J gene is TRBJ2-7, the V gene TRBV7-8, with a tentative D call TRBD1 (5 bases). Germline loops: CDR1 SGHVS, CDR2 FQNEAQ. The CDR3 is 12 amino acids. V was shortened by 7 bases and J by 2 bases, with 9 bases between the two germline ends. As DNA, the CDR3 is TGTGCCAGCACGGACACAGCCTACGAGCAGTACTTC. This sequence encodes CASTDTAYEQYF.